The next 23 T cell receptor beta chains were all read from a single sample in a study of tissue T cells after allogeneic stem cell transplantation. Time point: mouse harvest day 7 after allogeneic transplant. The graft held 10^6 splenic CD5+ T cells and 10^7 T-cell-depleted bone marrow cells. The protocol was immunoSEQ multiplex PCR, while the TCRdb copy is restricted to in-frame clones and leaves out a portion. The sample contains about 5,800 clones, 46% of which appear only once. The sequencing input was skin. The receptor source for this set is a female BALB/c mouse given C57BL/6 T cells with graft-versus-host disease after an allogeneic hematopoietic cell transplant.

For this clone: The gene symbols are mouse symbols. The read finishes 1 residue shy of the CDR3 end, and the germline J gene is used to complete it. The chain has TRBV26 and TRBJ1-3; D gene unclear. This CDR3 is 13 amino acids long. Between the trimmed V and J ends, which lost 6 bases and 4 bases, there was a span of 10 bases. The V gene's germline CDR1 is KGHPV and CDR2 FQNQEV (reference sequence). Partial CDR3 DNA: TGTGCCAGCAGGGGATCTGGGGGAAATACGCTCTAT. Translated, it gives CASRGSGGNTLY. The CDR3, in full, reads CASRGSGGNTLYF.

About this clone itself: The genes and germline here are from mouse. The read terminates 1 residue before the CDR3 end, so the remaining end is supplied by the germline J gene. J is TRBJ2-7 and V is TRBV26; either TRBD1 or TRBD2 may fit D (7 bases each). V gave up 3 bases and J gave up 7 bases, with 13 bases separating them. Looked up from germline, CDR1 is KGHPV and CDR2 is FQNQEV (reference sequence). The CDR3 consists of 13 residues. CDR3 in amino acids: CASSLGRGGEQYF. The CDR3 bases that were read are TGTGCCAGCAGTCTCGGCAGGGGGGGGGAACAGTAC.

Details on this clone: Gene names refer to mouse genes. The CDR3 is cut off 1 residue early in the read; its end comes from the germline J gene. The chain joins TRBV3 to TRBJ2-1, with 14 bases identical to TRBD2. The CDR3 loop spans 16 amino acids. CDR1 is SNHLY and CDR2 is FYNGKV in the germline V gene (reference sequence). J lost 7 bases, V lost 5 bases, and 7 bases had no gene match. CDR3 DNA (partial): TGTGCCAGCAGCCCGGGACTGGGGGGGCGCTGGGCTGAGCAGTTC. It encodes CASSPGLGGRWAEQF. The full CDR3 is CASSPGLGGRWAEQFF.

With respect to this clone: Germline and genes: mouse. The read is 1 residue too short to cover the CDR3 end, so that end is filled in from the germline J gene. The V call is TRBV26, the J call TRBJ2-2; possible D gene TRBD1, 6 bases. Germline CDR1 reads KGHPV; CDR2 reads FQNQEV (reference sequence). There are 16 residues in the CDR3. The V end lost 6 bases, the J end lost 2 bases, and 16 bases lay between the germline ends. The CDR3 here is CASSLRDKINTGQLYF. The part of the CDR3 DNA that was read is TGTGCCAGCAGCCTCCGGGACAAAATCAACACCGGGCAGCTCTAC.

With regard to this clone: The listed genes are named as in mouse. The CDR3 end lies 1 residue beyond the end of the read and is filled in from the germline J gene. This chain links TRBV13-3 with TRBJ1-1; 7 bases agree with TRBD1. V lost 5 bases to trimming and J lost 0 bases; unmatched junction nucleotides: 4. The germline CDR1 and CDR2 sequences are NNHDY and SYVADS. The CDR3 length is 14 residues. The CDR3 spells CASSWDSANTEVFF. The DNA read from the CDR3 is TGTGCCAGCAGCTGGGACAGTGCAAACACAGAAGTCTTC.

Points on this clone: The listed genes are named as in mouse. Sequencing ends 1 residue short of the CDR3 end; the germline J gene provides the rest. The rearrangement links TRBV12-1 to TRBJ2-7; D uncertain. Trimming cost V 0 bases and J 3 bases, with 5 bases left between them. The CDR3 length is 12 residues. The germline gives CDR1 SGHSN, CDR2 HYEKVE. The CDR3 here is CASSLAVYEQYF. CDR3 bases read: TGTGCCAGCTCTCTCGCCGTCTATGAACAGTAC.

As for this clone: Mouse germline and gene names are used. The CDR3 spells CASSQEGARLEQYF. The covered CDR3 bases are TGTGCCAGCAGCCAAGAGGGAGCCAGGCTTGAACAGTAC. The chain joins TRBV2 to TRBJ2-7, with D unclear. The CDR3 goes on 1 residue after the read ends, and that part is filled in from the germline J gene. The CDR3 extends over 14 amino acids. Trimming removed 0 bases from V and 6 bases from J, with 12 bases in between. The germline gives CDR1 LGHNA, CDR2 YSYQKL.

With respect to this clone: Each gene name is a mouse one. The DNA ends 1 residue before the CDR3 does, and the rest of the CDR3 is filled in from the germline J gene. The chain carries TRBV23 and TRBJ1-2. Germline CDR1 KGHTA, CDR2 FQNQQP. The CDR3 spans 14 residues. CDR3 bases read: TGCTCCAGCAGGACCGGGACGGCAAACTCCGACTACACC. It translates to CSSRTGTANSDYT. The whole CDR3 is CSSRTGTANSDYTF.

This clone was recorded a few times. Gene names and germline refer to mouse. The sequenced fragment ends 1 residue before the CDR3 boundary, so the rest is inferred from the germline J gene. The rearrangement joins TRBV23 to TRBJ2-5; the DNA was not compared with TRBD2, the D call given in the table. In germline, CDR1 is KGHTA, CDR2 FQNQQP. The CDR3 has 15 amino acids. The sequenced CDR3 bases are TGCTCCAGCAGTCGGGACTGGGGGAACCAAGACACCCAGTAC. It translates to CSSSRDWGNQDTQY. The whole CDR3 region reads CSSSRDWGNQDTQYF.

Turning to this clone: Gene labels here are mouse ones. The CDR3 extends 1 residue past the end of the read, so its final part is completed from the germline J gene. The chain uses TRBV15 and TRBJ2-7; 8 bases are a match to TRBD2. CDR3 length equals 13 residues. CDR1 and CDR2 from the germline V gene are SGHND and FRSKSL. Germline trimming cut 1 base from V and 4 bases from J; bases unmatched to any gene: 0. The CDR3 reads CASSLGTGYEQYF. The CDR3 bases that were read are TGTGCCAGCAGTTTAGGGACTGGGTATGAACAGTAC.

Comment on this clone: Gene names are mouse gene names. The read ends 1 residue before the CDR3 terminus; that terminus is restored from the germline J gene. V and J are TRBV26 and TRBJ2-3; 10 bases map to TRBD1. The CDR3 runs to 13 residues. J lost 3 bases, V lost 8 bases, and 2 bases had no gene match. The germline V gene encodes CDR1 KGHPV and CDR2 FQNQEV (reference sequence). The CDR3 spells CASLGQGAETLYF. The covered CDR3 bases are TGTGCCAGCCTGGGACAGGGGGCAGAAACGCTGTAT.

On this clone: Mouse names are used for the genes. Read sequence stops 1 residue before the CDR3 end, and the germline J gene provides the missing end. The V call is TRBV3, the J call TRBJ2-4, with D possibly TRBD2 on 6 matching bases. Germline V gene lookup returns CDR1 SNHLY and CDR2 FYNGKV (reference sequence). Trimming shortened V by 6 bases and J by 2 bases, and 12 bases separated the two germline ends. The CDR3 length is 14 residues. The CDR3 loop reads CASSPTGFQNTLYF. The covered CDR3 bases are TGTGCCAGCAGTCCCACTGGGTTTCAAAACACCTTGTAC.

As regards this clone: The gene names given are mouse names. The observed sequence ends 1 residue before the CDR3 terminus, with the missing tail filled in from the germline J gene. V is TRBV26 and J is TRBJ2-7, with D perhaps given as TRBD1 or TRBD2 (5 bases each). Germline assignment: CDR1 KGHPV and CDR2 FQNQEV (reference sequence). Trimming pared 2 bases from V and 0 bases from J, leaving 8 bases between. The length of the CDR3 is 14 residues. Partial CDR3 DNA: TGTGCCAGCAGTCTGGGGGCGAGCTCCTATGAACAGTAC. Its translation: CASSLGASSYEQY. The full-length CDR3 reads as CASSLGASSYEQYF. The variable domain in full, completed from reference TRBV26 and TRBJ2-7, reads NSKVIQTPRYLVKGQGQKAKMRCIPEKGHPVVFWYQQNKNNEFKFLINFQNQEVLQQIDMTEKRFSAECPSNSPCSLEIQSSEAGDSALYLCASSLGASSYEQYFGPGTRLTVL.

Concerning this clone itself: These gene names are mouse names. The read stops 1 residue short of the end of the CDR3; the missing end is completed from the germline J gene. V usage is TRBV2 and J usage is TRBJ1-5, with D perhaps matching TRBD1 (6 bases). The CDR3 totals 15 residues. With 0 bases removed from V and 3 bases from J, the gap between germline ends came to 9 bases. Germline V gives CDR1 LGHNA, CDR2 YSYQKL. CDR3 amino acids: CASSQEWGLNQAPLF. Partial CDR3 DNA: TGTGCCAGCAGCCAAGAGTGGGGGCTCAACCAGGCTCCGCTT.

A remark on this clone: The genes and germline here are from mouse. The read ends 1 residue shy of where the CDR3 ends; the end is completed using the germline J gene. This chain connects TRBV26 to TRBJ1-1, with 7 nucleotides matching TRBD1. The germline CDR1 and CDR2 sequences are KGHPV and FQNQEV (reference sequence). The junction had 0 bases not matched to a gene; V was cut back by 4 bases and J by 7 bases. The CDR3 loop spans 11 amino acids. The sequenced part of the CDR3 DNA is TGTGCCAGCAGTCGACAGGGAGAAGTCTTC. Translation: CASSRQGEVF. The CDR3 in full is CASSRQGEVFF.

Note on this clone: The gene symbols are mouse symbols. The read terminates 1 residue before the CDR3 end, so the remaining end is supplied by the germline J gene. This chain connects TRBV4 to TRBJ2-7, with D tentatively TRBD2 (5 bases). Germline lookup yields CDR1 LGHDT and CDR2 YNNKQL (reference sequence). The CDR3 is 13 residues long. The V end was cut by 5 bases, the J end by 0 bases, with 8 bases between. The part of the CDR3 DNA that was read is TGTGCCAGCAGCCATGGGGACTCCTATGAACAGTAC. Its protein product is CASSHGDSYEQY. The CDR3, in full, reads CASSHGDSYEQYF.

For this clone: Mouse gene names apply. Read sequence stops 1 residue before the CDR3 end, and the germline J gene provides the missing end. This chain uses TRBV3 with TRBJ2-3; D gene unclear. This CDR3 has 14 residues. The germline V and J ends were trimmed by 3 bases and 0 bases, with 7 bases remaining between them. From germline, CDR1 is SNHLY and CDR2 FYNGKV (reference sequence). The sequenced part of the CDR3 DNA is TGTGCCAGCAGCTTCGGGGTTAGTGCAGAAACGCTGTAT. Protein product: CASSFGVSAETLY. The whole CDR3 region reads CASSFGVSAETLYF. The full variable domain, with the rest looked up from reference TRBV3 and TRBJ2-3, is GPKVLQIPSHQIIDMGQMVTLNCDPVSNHLYFYWYKQILGQQMEFLVNFYNGKVMEKSKLFKDQFSVERPDGSYFTLKIQPTALEDSAVYFCASSFGVSAETLYFGSGTRLTVL.

Concerning this clone itself: Gene labels here are mouse ones. The covered CDR3 bases are TGTGCCAGCAGTCAAGGGAGCTATGCTGAGCAGTTC. As protein: CASSQGSYAEQF. The CDR3, in full, reads CASSQGSYAEQFF. The V call is TRBV26, the J call TRBJ2-1; no firm D call. The CDR3 end falls 1 residue outside the read, so it is completed with the germline J gene. Trimming stripped 4 bases from V and 3 bases from J, with 7 bases between. The CDR3 consists of 13 residues. In germline, CDR1 is KGHPV, CDR2 FQNQEV (reference sequence).

Turning to this clone: Germline and genes: mouse. With the read ending 1 residue before the CDR3 end, the germline J gene is used to fill in that end. The V and J genes are TRBV26 and TRBJ2-2; 9 bases are a match to TRBD1. The germline gives CDR1 KGHPV, CDR2 FQNQEV (reference sequence). This CDR3 is 16 amino acids long. Unmatched junction bases numbered 3, after V lost 2 bases and J lost 2 bases. This CDR3 is CASSLVQGANTGQLYF. The sequenced part of the CDR3 DNA is TGTGCCAGCAGTCTGGTACAGGGGGCGAACACCGGGCAGCTCTAC.

This clone was detected only once. Gene names and germline match the mouse. Read sequence stops 1 residue before the CDR3 end, and the germline J gene provides the missing end. The chain joins TRBV14 to TRBJ1-5, with a possible D match to TRBD1 (5 bases). Trimming stripped 2 bases from V and 1 base from J, with 10 bases between. Germline values: CDR1 SGHDT, CDR2 FRDEAV. The CDR3 has 15 amino acids. The CDR3 spells CASSLGVRNNQAPLF. The CDR3 DNA, read in part, is TGTGCCAGCAGTTTGGGGGTGAGGAACAACCAGGCTCCGCTT.

Details on this clone: The gene symbols are mouse symbols. This chain's CDR3 is CASRDWGGAETLYF. The CDR3 bases that were read are TGTGCCAGCAGGGACTGGGGGGGGGCAGAAACGCTGTAT. V and J are TRBV13-1 and TRBJ2-3, with 12 bases identical to TRBD2. The read terminates 1 residue before the CDR3 end, so the remaining end is supplied by the germline J gene. Looked up from germline, CDR1 is NSHNY and CDR2 is SYGAGN. V shed 5 bases and J 3 bases; nucleotides not matched to a gene: 1. The CDR3 extends over 14 amino acids.

Comments on this clone: The gene names here belong to mouse. The observed sequence ends 1 residue before the CDR3 terminus, with the missing tail filled in from the germline J gene. V is TRBV26 and J is TRBJ1-1, with D hard to call. This CDR3 has 13 amino acids. Per the germline V gene, CDR1 is KGHPV and CDR2 is FQNQEV (reference sequence). V lost 4 bases and J lost 1, with 7 bases in between. CDR3 sequence: CASSRHLNTEVFF. The sequenced part of the CDR3 DNA is TGTGCCAGCAGTCGACATCTAAACACAGAAGTCTTC.

Notes on this clone: The gene symbols are mouse symbols. The observed sequence ends 1 residue before the CDR3 terminus, with the missing tail filled in from the germline J gene. The chain employs TRBV29 and TRBJ1-4; a weak D match, TRBD1 (6 bases). From germline, CDR1 is MSHET and CDR2 SYDVDS. Trimming removed 5 bases at V and 3 bases at J, with 10 bases between. The CDR3 length is 14 residues. The covered CDR3 bases are TGTGCTAGCAGTGTCCGGGACACCAACGAAAGATTATTT. This sequence encodes CASSVRDTNERLF. The complete CDR3 reads CASSVRDTNERLFF.